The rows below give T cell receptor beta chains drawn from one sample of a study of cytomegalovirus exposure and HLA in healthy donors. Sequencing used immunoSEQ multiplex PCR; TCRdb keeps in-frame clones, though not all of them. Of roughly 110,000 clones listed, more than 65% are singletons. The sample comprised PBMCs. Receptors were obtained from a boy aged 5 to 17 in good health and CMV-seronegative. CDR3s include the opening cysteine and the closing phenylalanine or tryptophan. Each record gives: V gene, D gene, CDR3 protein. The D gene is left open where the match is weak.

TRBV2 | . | CASILSGTGRAFF
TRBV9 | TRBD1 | CASSPQDRGGYGYTF
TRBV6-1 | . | CASSESQGRWAQHF
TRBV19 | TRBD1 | CASSTYSGTEPSNQPQHF
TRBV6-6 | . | CASSSYSNQPQHF
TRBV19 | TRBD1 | CASSPWTGGMNTEAFF
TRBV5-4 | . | CASSSWTATNEKLFF
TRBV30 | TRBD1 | CAWRWTGRYGYTF
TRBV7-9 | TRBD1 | CASSLGQGKVYEQYF
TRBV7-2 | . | CASSLDPSRQAYGYTF
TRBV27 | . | CASSPLVPSYNEQFF
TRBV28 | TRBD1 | CASSLTGGTNEKLFF
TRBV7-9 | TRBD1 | CASSFAAGGTYEQYF
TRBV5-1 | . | CASSPGGPNTGELFF
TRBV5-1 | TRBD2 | CASSRVAGHAYNEQFF
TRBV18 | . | CASSLNTGELFF
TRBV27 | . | CASSPRTSRTEAFF
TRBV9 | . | CASSPAGDYGYTF
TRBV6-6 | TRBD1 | CASSYSDRGGQPQHF
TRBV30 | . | CARGGNYGYTF
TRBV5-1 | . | CASSLGGGSYEQYF
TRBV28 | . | CASSLSLDISQETQYF
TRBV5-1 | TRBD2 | CASSLLGTSGGAHEQFF
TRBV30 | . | CAWSGGVPGELFF
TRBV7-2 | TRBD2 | CASSLIGRETQYF
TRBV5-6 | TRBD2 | CASSLGGLATDTQYF
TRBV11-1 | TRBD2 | CASSHRLAVTDTQYF
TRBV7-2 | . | CASSIQGYGYTF
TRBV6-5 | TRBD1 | CASSAVGQGEYEQYF
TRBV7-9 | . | CSSSFMLNTEAFF
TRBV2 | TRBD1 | CASSYRGNTEAFF
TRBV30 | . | CAWSPGNLNQPQHF
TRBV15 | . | CATSWGGDNEKLFF
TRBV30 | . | CAWSAGETQYF
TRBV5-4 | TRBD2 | CASSLKLAAKETQYF
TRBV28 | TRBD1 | CASSTRTGGLYGYTF
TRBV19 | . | CASSIQRSDEQFF
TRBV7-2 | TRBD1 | CASSLGWGRGDYGYTF
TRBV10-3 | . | CAISERDRSTDTQYF
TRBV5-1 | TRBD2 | CASSGGAGGPQDTQYF
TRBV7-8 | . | CASSPHGQETQYF
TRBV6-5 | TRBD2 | CASRAASGGYEQYF
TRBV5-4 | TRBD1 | CASSVWTGIGNTIYF
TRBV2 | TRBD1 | CATLSDRDTEAFF
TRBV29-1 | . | CSATGAGNTIYF
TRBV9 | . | CASSVRGIAASTDTQYF
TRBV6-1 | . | CASSEGALITDTQYF
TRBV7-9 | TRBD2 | CASSRTSGEMGETQYF
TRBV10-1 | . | CASSETAGDIQYF
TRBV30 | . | CAWMGGRAGEQFF
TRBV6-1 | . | CASRELLHSYNEQFF
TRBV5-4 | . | CASSLVGRGYEQYF
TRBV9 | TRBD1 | CASSDGDREPNEKLFF
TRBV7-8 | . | CASSLHRDGYTF
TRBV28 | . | CASSLSSGQGKNEQYF
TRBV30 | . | CAWSDGAGSRSQPQHF